These 11 T cell receptor beta chains originate from one sample sequenced in a study of blood T cell repertoires in COVID-19 (dated by TCRdb to 2019 to 2021). The library was obtained by the immunoSEQ multiplex PCR assay. What TCRdb holds here is the immuneACCESS table cut down to in-frame rearrangements. Part of the clones is not present; checked against another copy, under half of the missing clones reflect an unresolved V gene, and the others are unexplained. The sample data list approximately 300,000 clones, and roughly 90% of these were observed just once. About 6.8% of the sample comes from the top ten. The sample comprised peripheral blood. The source of these receptors is a woman younger than 45 with COVID-19, enrolled during active disease.

This sequence joins TRBV30 and TRBJ2-7; perhaps TRBD1 as D (6 bases). The germline V gene has CDR1 GTSNPN and CDR2 SVGIG (reference sequence). CDR3 length equals 14 residues. The ends were cut back, 3 bases at V and 5 bases at J, with 17 bases in the middle. The CDR3 spells CAWSLYGTWHEQYF. CDR3 in DNA: TGTGCCTGGAGCCTGTATGGGACATGGCACGAGCAGTACTTC.

The chain is built from TRBV6-5 and TRBJ2-3; TRBD1 aligns across 9 bases. This CDR3 region has 15 residues. Trimming took 0 bases from V and 8 from J; bases not matched to a gene: 6. Germline V gives CDR1 MNHEY, CDR2 SVGAGI. The CDR3 protein is CASSYSRDRVSTQYF. CDR3 DNA: TGTGCCAGCAGTTACTCCAGGGACAGGGTCAGTACGCAGTATTTT.

For the CDR3, the DNA is TGTGCCAGCAGCACCAATGACAGACTGAACACTGAAGCTTTCTTT. Its translation is CASSTNDRLNTEAFF. The chain links TRBV7-3 to TRBJ1-1, with TRBD1 as a possible D gene (5 bases). Trimming pared 5 bases from V and 0 bases from J, leaving 13 bases between. CDR3 length equals 15 residues. CDR1 SGHTA and CDR2 FQGTGA come from the germline V gene.

The chain employs TRBV5-4 and TRBJ2-2; TRBD2 agrees at 7 bases. Germline CDR1 reads SGHNT; CDR2 reads YYREEE (reference sequence). Trimming at V came to 1 base and at J to 0 bases, leaving 3 bases not matched to a gene. This CDR3 has 16 amino acids. Written as DNA, the CDR3 is TGTGCCAGCAGCTTGTTGGCGGGGGCGAACACCGGGGAGCTGTTTTTT. Translation: CASSLLAGANTGELFF. The full variable domain, with the rest looked up from reference TRBV5-4 and TRBJ2-2, is ETGVTQSPTHLIKTRGQQVTLRCSSQSGHNTVSWYQQALGQGPQFIFQYYREEENGRGNFPPRFSGLQFPNYSSELNVNALELDDSALYLCASSLLAGANTGELFFGEGSRLTVL.

The CDR3 DNA reads TGTGCCAGCAGCAAATTGGAGAGAGCGACTAGCACAGATACGCAGTATTTT. This codes for CASSKLERATSTDTQYF. The rearrangement joins TRBV21-1 to TRBJ2-3; the table's D gene call, TRBD2, was not cross checked with the DNA. TRBV21-1 is a documented pseudogene. The CDR3 length is 17 residues.

This clone was detected once. The chain links TRBV7-9 to TRBJ2-2; 7 bases match TRBD2. V dropped 8 bases and J dropped 1; count of bases not matched to a gene: 4. The CDR3 sequence is 14 residues long. Germline CDR1 is SEHNR and CDR2 is FQNEAQ (reference sequence). The CDR3 DNA sequence: TGTGCCAGCTGGCGGGAGCAGAACACCGGGGAGCTGTTTTTT. Encoded protein: CASWREQNTGELFF.

This clone appeared a few times. The rearrangement links TRBV4-2 to TRBJ2-3; tentatively, D is TRBD2 (5 bases). Per the germline V gene, CDR1 is LGHNA and CDR2 is YNFKEQ. V dropped 4 bases and J dropped 5 bases, with 13 bases sitting between them. The CDR3 runs 14 residues. CDR3 sequence: CASSPSLEGDTQYF. The CDR3 DNA reads TGTGCCAGCAGCCCGAGCCTAGAGGGAGATACGCAGTATTTT.

In its sample, this clone was seen once. This sequence joins TRBV6-6 and TRBJ2-1, with 7 bases matching TRBD1. J lost 4 bases, V lost 2 bases, and 2 bases had no gene match. From germline, CDR1 is MNHNY and CDR2 SVGAGI (reference sequence). This CDR3 spans 14 amino acids. The CDR3 nucleotides read TGTGCCAGCAGTTACAGGGACAGATACAATGAGCAGTTCTTC. As protein: CASSYRDRYNEQFF.

The chain uses TRBV4-1 and TRBJ2-2, with 10 bases fitting TRBD2. CDR1 is MGHRA and CDR2 is YSYEKL in the germline V gene. CDR3 size: 18 residues. Trimming removed 1 base from V and 3 bases from J; junction bases left unmatched: 8. This CDR3 is CASSQGTSGGGYTGELFF. The DNA for the CDR3 is TGCGCCAGCAGCCAAGGGACTAGCGGAGGGGGGTACACCGGGGAGCTGTTTTTT.

The chain combines TRBV2 with TRBJ2-7; D may be TRBD2 (6 bases). Looked up from germline, CDR1 is SNHLY and CDR2 is FYNNEI. Trimming removed 8 bases from V and 2 bases from J, with 19 bases in between. The CDR3 runs to 15 residues. The CDR3 DNA reads as TGTGCCAGCGGGGAGGCTCCTGCACCAACCTACGAGCAGTACTTC. The encoded protein is CASGEAPAPTYEQYF. The whole variable domain, remainder taken from reference TRBV2 and TRBJ2-7, is EPEVTQTPSHQVTQMGQEVILRCVPISNHLYFYWYRQILGQKVEFLVSFYNNEISEKSEIFDDQFSVERPDGSNFTLKIRSTKLEDSAMYFCASGEAPAPTYEQYFGPGTRLTVT.

This clone came up once. CDR3 loop: CASSLRGTFQETQYF. The DNA for the CDR3 is TGTGCCAGCAGCTTGAGGGGGACATTTCAAGAGACCCAGTACTTC. The genes are TRBV5-6 and TRBJ2-5; possible D gene TRBD1, 6 bases. Trimming pared 1 base from V and 2 bases from J, leaving 12 bases between. The V gene's germline CDR1 is SGHDT and CDR2 YYEEEE. This CDR3 spans 15 amino acids.